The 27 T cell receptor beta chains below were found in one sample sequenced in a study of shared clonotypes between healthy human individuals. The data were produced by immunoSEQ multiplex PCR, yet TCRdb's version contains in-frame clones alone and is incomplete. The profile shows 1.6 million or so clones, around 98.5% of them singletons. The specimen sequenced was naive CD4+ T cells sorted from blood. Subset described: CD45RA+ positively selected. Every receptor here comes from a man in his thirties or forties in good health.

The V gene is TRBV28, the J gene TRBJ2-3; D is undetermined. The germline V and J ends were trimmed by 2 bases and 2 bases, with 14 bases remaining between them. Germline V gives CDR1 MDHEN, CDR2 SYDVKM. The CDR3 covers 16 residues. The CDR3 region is CASSLIGLAYTDTQYF. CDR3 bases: TGTGCCAGCAGTTTAATCGGTCTTGCGTACACAGATACGCAGTATTTT. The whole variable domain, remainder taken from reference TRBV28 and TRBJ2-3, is DVKVTQSSRYLVKRTGEKVFLECVQDMDHENMFWYRQDPGLGLRLIYFSYDVKMKEKGDIPEGYSVSREKKERFSLILESASTNQTSMYLCASSLIGLAYTDTQYFGPGTRLTVL.

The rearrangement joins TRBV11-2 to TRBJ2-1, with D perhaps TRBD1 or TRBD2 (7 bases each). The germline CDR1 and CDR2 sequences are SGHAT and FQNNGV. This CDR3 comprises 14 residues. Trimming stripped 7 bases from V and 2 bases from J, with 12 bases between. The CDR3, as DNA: TGTGCCAGCATCAGGGGGGGGACCTACAATGAGCAGTTCTTC. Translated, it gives CASIRGGTYNEQFF. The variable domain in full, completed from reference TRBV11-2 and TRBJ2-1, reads EAGVAQSPRYKIIEKRQSVAFWCNPISGHATLYWYQQILGQGPKLLIQFQNNGVVDDSQLPKDRFSAERLKGVDSTLKIQPAKLEDSAVYLCASIRGGTYNEQFFGPGTRLTVL.

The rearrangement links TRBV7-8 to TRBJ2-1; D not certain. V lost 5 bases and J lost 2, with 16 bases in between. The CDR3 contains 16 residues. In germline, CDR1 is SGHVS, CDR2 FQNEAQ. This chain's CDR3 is CASSQVERSPYNEQFF. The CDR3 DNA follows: TGTGCCAGCAGCCAAGTGGAGAGATCCCCCTACAATGAGCAGTTCTTC.

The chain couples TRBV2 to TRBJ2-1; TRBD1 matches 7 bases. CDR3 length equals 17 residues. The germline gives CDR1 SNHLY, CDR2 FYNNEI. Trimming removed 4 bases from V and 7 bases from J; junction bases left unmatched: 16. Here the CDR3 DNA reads TGTGCCAGCAGTGGTCAAGTGACAGGGCAGTTAAAAAATGAGCAGTTCTTC. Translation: CASSGQVTGQLKNEQFF.

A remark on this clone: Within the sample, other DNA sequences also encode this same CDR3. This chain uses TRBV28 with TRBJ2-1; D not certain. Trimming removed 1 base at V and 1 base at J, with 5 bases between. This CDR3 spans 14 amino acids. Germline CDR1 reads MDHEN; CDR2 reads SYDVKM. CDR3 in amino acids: CASSLLGSYNEQFF. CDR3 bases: TGTGCCAGCAGTTTATTGGGGTCCTACAATGAGCAGTTCTTC.

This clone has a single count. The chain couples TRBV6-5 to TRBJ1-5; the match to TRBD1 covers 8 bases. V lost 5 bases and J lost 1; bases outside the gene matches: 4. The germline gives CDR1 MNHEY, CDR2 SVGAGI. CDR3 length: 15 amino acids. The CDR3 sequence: CASSTDRASNQPQHF. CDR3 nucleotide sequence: TGTGCCAGCAGTACGGACAGGGCCAGCAATCAGCCCCAGCATTTT.

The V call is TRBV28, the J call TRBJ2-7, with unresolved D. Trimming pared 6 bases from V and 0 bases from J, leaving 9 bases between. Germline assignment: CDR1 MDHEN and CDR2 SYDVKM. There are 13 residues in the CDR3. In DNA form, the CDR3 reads TGTGCCAGCAGGTTGAGGAGCTCCTACGAGCAGTACTTC. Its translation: CASRLRSSYEQYF.

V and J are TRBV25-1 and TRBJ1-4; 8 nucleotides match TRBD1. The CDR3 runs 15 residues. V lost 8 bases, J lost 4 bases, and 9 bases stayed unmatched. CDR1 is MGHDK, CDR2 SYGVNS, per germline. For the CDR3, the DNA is TGTGCCAGCGGGGAACCGGGACAGGTTAATGAAAAACTGTTTTTT. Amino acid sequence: CASGEPGQVNEKLFF.

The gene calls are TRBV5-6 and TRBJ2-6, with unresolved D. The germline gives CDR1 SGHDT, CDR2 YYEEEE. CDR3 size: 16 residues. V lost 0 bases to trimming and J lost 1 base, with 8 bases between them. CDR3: CASSLAVLSGANVLTF. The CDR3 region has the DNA TGTGCCAGCAGCTTGGCAGTTCTATCTGGGGCCAACGTCCTGACTTTC. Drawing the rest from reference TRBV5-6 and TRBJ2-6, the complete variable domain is DAGVTQSPTHLIKTRGQQVTLRCSPKSGHDTVSWYQQALGQGPQFIFQYYEEEERQRGNFPDRFSGHQFPNYSSELNVNALLLGDSALYLCASSLAVLSGANVLTFGAGSRLTVL.

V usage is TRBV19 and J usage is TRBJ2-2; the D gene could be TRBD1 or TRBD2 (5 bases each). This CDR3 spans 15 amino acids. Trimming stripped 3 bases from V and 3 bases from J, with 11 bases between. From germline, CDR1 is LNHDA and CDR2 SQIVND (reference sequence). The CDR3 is CASSMRGTDTGELFF. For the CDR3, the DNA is TGTGCCAGTAGTATGAGAGGGACGGACACCGGGGAGCTGTTTTTT.

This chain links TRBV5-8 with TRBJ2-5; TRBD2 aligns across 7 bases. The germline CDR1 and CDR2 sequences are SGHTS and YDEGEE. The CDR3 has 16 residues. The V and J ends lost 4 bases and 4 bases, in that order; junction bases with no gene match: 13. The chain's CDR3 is CASSTTLARFLETQYF. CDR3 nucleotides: TGTGCCAGCAGCACAACACTAGCGAGGTTTTTAGAGACCCAGTACTTC.

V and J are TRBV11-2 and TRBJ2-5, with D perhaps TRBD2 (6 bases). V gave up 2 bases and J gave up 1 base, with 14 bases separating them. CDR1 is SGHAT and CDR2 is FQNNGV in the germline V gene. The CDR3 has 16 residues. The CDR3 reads CASSLLGLAFQETQYF. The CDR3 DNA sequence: TGTGCCAGCAGCTTACTGGGCCTAGCGTTCCAAGAGACCCAGTACTTC.

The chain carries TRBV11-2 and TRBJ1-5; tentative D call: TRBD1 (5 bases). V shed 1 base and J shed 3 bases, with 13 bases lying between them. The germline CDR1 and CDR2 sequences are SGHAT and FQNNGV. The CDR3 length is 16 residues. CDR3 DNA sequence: TGTGCCAGCAGCTTAGGATTAGGGGCCCTCAATCAGCCCCAGCATTTT. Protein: CASSLGLGALNQPQHF.

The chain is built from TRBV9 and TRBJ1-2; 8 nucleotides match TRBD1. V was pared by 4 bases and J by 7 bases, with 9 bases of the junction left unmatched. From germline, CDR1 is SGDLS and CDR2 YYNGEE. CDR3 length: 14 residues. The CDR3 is CASSPQTGAGGYTF. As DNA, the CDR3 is TGTGCCAGCAGCCCTCAGACAGGGGCGGGTGGCTACACCTTC.

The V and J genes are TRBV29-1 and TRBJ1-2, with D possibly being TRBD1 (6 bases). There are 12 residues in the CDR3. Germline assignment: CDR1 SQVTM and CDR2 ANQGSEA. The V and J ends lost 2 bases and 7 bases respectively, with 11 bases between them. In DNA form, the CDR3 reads TGCAGCGTTGAAACAGGGTACGCTGGCTACACCTTC. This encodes CSVETGYAGYTF.

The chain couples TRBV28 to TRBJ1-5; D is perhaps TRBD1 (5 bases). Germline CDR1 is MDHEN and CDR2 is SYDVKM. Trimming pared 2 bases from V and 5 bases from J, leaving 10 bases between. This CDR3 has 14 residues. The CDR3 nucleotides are TGTGCCAGCAGTTTAACAGGACCCTATCAGCCCCAGCATTTT. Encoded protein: CASSLTGPYQPQHF.

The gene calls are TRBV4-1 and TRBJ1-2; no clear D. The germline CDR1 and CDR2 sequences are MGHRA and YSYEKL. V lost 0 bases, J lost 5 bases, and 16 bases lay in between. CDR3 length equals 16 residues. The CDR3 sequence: CASSQEVRFSSYGYTF. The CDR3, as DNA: TGCGCCAGCAGCCAAGAGGTCAGATTCTCCTCGTATGGCTACACCTTC.

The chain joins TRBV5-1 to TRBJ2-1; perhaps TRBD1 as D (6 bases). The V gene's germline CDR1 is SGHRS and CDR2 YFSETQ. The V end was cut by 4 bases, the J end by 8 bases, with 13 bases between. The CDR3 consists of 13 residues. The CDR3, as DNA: TGCGCCAGCAGCCCCCAGGGGTTGGATGAGCAGTTCTTC. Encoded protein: CASSPQGLDEQFF.

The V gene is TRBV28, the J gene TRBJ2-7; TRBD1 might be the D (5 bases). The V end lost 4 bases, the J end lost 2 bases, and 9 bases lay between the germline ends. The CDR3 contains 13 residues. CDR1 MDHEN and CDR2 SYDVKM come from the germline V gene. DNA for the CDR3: TGTGCCAGCAGTTCCCAGGGCGCCTACGAGCAGTACTTC. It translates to CASSSQGAYEQYF.

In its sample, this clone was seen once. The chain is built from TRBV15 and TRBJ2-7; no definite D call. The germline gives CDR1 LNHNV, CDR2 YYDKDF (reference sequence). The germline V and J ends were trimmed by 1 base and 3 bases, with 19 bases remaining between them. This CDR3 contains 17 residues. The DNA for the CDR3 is TGTGCCACCAGCAGAGCCGAAACCGGGCTACCCCTCTACGAGCAGTACTTC. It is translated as CATSRAETGLPLYEQYF.

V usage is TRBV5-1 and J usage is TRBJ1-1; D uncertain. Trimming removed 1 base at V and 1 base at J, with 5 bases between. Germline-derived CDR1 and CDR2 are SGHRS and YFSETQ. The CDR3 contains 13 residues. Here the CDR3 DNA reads TGCGCCAGCAGCTTGTCACAGAACACTGAAGCTTTCTTT. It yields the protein CASSLSQNTEAFF.

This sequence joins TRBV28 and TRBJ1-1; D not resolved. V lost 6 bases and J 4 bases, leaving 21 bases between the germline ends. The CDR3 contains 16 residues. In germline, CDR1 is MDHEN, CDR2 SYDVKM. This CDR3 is CASSPRPGWSGTEAFF. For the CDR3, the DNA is TGTGCCAGCAGCCCCCGGCCGGGTTGGTCAGGCACTGAAGCTTTCTTT. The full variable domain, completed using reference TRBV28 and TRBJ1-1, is DVKVTQSSRYLVKRTGEKVFLECVQDMDHENMFWYRQDPGLGLRLIYFSYDVKMKEKGDIPEGYSVSREKKERFSLILESASTNQTSMYLCASSPRPGWSGTEAFFGQGTRLTVV.

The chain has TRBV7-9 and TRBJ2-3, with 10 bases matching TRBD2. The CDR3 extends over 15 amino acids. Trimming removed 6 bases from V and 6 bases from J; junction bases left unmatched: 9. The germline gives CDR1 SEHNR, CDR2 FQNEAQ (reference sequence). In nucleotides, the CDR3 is TGTGCCAGCAGAAATTCAGCGGGAGGGCCGGATACGCAGTATTTT. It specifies CASRNSAGGPDTQYF.

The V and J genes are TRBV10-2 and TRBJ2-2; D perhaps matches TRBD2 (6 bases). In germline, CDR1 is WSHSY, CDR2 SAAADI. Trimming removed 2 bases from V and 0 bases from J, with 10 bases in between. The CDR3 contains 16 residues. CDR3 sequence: CASSEMGLPNTGELFF. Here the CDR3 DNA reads TGCGCCAGCAGTGAGATGGGACTCCCGAACACCGGGGAGCTGTTTTTT.

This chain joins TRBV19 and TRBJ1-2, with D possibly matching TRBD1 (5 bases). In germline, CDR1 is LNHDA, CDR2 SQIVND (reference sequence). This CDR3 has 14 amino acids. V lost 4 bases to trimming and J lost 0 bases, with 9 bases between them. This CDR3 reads CASSKEGTNYGYTF. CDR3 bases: TGTGCCAGTAGTAAGGAGGGGACTAACTATGGCTACACCTTC.

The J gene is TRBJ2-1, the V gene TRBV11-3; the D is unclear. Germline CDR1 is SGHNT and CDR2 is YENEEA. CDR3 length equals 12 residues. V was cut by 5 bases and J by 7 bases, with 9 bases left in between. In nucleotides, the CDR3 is TGTGCCAGCAGCCCGCGATCGAATGAGCAGTTCTTC. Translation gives CASSPRSNEQFF.

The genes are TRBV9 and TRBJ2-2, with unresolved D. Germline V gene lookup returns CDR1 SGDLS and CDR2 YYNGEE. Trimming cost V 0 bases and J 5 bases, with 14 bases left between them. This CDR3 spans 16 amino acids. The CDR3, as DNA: TGTGCCAGCAGCGTAGGTACCAACCGTATTACCGGGGAGCTGTTTTTT. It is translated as CASSVGTNRITGELFF.